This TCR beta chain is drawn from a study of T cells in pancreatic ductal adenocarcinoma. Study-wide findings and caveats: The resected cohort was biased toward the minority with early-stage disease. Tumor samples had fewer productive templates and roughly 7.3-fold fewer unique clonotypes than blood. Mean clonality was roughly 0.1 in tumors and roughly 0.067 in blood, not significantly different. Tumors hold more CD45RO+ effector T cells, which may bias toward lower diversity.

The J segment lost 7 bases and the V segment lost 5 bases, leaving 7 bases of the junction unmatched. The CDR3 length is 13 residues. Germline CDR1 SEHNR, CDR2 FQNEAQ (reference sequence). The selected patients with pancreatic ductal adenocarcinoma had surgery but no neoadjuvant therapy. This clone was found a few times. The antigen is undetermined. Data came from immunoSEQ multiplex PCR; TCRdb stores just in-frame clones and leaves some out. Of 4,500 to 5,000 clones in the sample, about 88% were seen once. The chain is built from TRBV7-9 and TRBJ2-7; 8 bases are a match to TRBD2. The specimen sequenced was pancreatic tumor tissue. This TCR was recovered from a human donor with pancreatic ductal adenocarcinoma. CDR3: CASSPAGAGEQYF. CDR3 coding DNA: TGTGCCAGCAGCCCAGCGGGAGCGGGAGAGCAGTACTTC.